The 11 T cell receptor beta chains below all came from one sample that was sequenced in a study of cytomegalovirus exposure and HLA in healthy donors. 13 Jbeta primers and 60 Vbeta primers were used for the PCR. Measured with immunoSEQ multiplex PCR; TCRdb has only the in-frame clones, and not every one. Counted here are 170,000 or so clones, roughly four fifths occurring once; the ten biggest clones make up 1.5% to 2%. Sequenced material: PBMCs. All receptors come from a man aged 45 to 65 in good health and CMV-seronegative.

The CDR3 sequence: CAWSIGLEETQYF. DNA for the CDR3: TGTGCCTGGAGTATAGGACTTGAAGAGACCCAGTACTTC. The V and J genes are TRBV30 and TRBJ2-5, with D perhaps matching TRBD2 (5 bases). Trimming stripped 2 bases from V and 3 bases from J, with 10 bases between. CDR3 length equals 13 residues. Germline CDR1 is GTSNPN and CDR2 is SVGIG (reference sequence).

This chain uses TRBV7-2 with TRBJ1-2; TRBD1 is a possible D gene (5 bases). Germline V lookup: CDR1 SGHTA, CDR2 FQGNSA. The length of the CDR3 is 15 residues. Trimming pared 1 base from V and 5 bases from J, leaving 14 bases between. The CDR3 loop reads CASSLEGRTLYGYTF. CDR3 sequence (DNA): TGTGCCAGCAGCTTAGAGGGGCGGACGCTATATGGCTACACCTTC. The whole variable domain, filled in from reference TRBV7-2 and TRBJ1-2, reads GAGVSQSPSNKVTEKGKDVELRCDPISGHTALYWYRQSLGQGLEFLIYFQGNSAPDKSGLPSDRFSAERTGGSVSTLTIQRTQQEDSAVYLCASSLEGRTLYGYTFGSGTRLTVV.

The rearrangement uses TRBV11-3 and TRBJ1-3, with a tentative D call TRBD1 (5 bases). Germline V CDR1 and CDR2: SGHNT, YENEEA. The length of the CDR3 is 13 residues. Trimming left V 5 bases short and J 2 bases short, with 7 bases between. The CDR3 reads CASSGGAGNTIYF. CDR3 nucleotides: TGTGCCAGCAGCGGAGGGGCTGGAAACACCATATATTTT.

This chain uses TRBV19 with TRBJ1-2, with TRBD1 identical over 7 bases. With V trimmed by 3 bases and J by 7 bases, 5 bases remained unmatched. Germline lookup yields CDR1 LNHDA and CDR2 SQIVND (reference sequence). This CDR3 spans 13 amino acids. For the CDR3, the DNA is TGTGCCAGTAGTATCTCCGGGACAGTTGGCTACACCTTC. Translating gives CASSISGTVGYTF. Full variable domain (remainder filled in from reference TRBV19 and TRBJ1-2): DGGITQSPKYLFRKEGQNVTLSCEQNLNHDAMYWYRQDPGQGLRLIYYSQIVNDFQKGDIAEGYSVSREKKESFPLTVTSAQKNPTAFYLCASSISGTVGYTFGSGTRLTVV.

The chain employs TRBV27 and TRBJ2-1; weak D call: TRBD2 (6 bases). V was shortened by 6 bases and J by 2 bases, with 17 bases between the two germline ends. The CDR3 has 16 residues. Germline V gene lookup returns CDR1 MNHEY and CDR2 SMNVEV (reference sequence). CDR3 nucleotides: TGTGCCAGCAGAACCTTCCGGGAGAACGCCTACAATGAGCAGTTCTTC. This translates into CASRTFRENAYNEQFF.

This chain joins TRBV7-9 and TRBJ2-7; no clear D. The V end was cut by 2 bases, the J end by 0 bases, with 11 bases between. The V gene's germline CDR1 is SEHNR and CDR2 FQNEAQ (reference sequence). The CDR3 runs to 15 residues. The CDR3 sequence is CASSLTDLSSYEQYF. Here the CDR3 DNA reads TGTGCCAGCAGCTTAACCGACTTAAGCTCCTACGAGCAGTACTTC.

V gene TRBV9 combines with J gene TRBJ2-4, with a tentative D call TRBD1 (6 bases). V lost 7 bases to trimming and J lost 1 base, with 12 bases between them. The CDR3 is 14 amino acids. Germline lookup yields CDR1 SGDLS and CDR2 YYNGEE. CDR3 loop: CASGAGEAKNIQYF. The CDR3 DNA sequence: TGTGCCAGCGGGGCAGGGGAGGCCAAAAACATTCAGTACTTC. Based on the CDR3 plus reference TRBV9 and TRBJ2-4, the full variable domain is DSGVTQTPKHLITATGQRVTLRCSPRSGDLSVYWYQQSLDQGLQFLIQYYNGEERAKGNILERFSAQQFPDLHSELNLSSLELGDSALYFCASGAGEAKNIQYFGAGTRLSVL.

The chain combines TRBV11-3 with TRBJ1-6; 7 bases are shared with TRBD1. This CDR3 region has 13 residues. The V gene's germline CDR1 is SGHNT and CDR2 YENEEA. V lost 4 bases to trimming and J lost 13 bases; unmatched junction nucleotides: 7. CDR3: CASSSTGRTPLHF. The CDR3 region has the DNA TGTGCCAGCAGCTCGACAGGGCGCACGCCCCTCCACTTT.

The chain employs TRBV2 and TRBJ2-7; D is perhaps TRBD2 (6 bases). The V gene lost 2 bases and the J gene lost 4 bases, with 15 bases spanning the gap. CDR3 length: 15 amino acids. Germline CDR1 and CDR2: SNHLY and FYNNEI. The CDR3: CASSEYGGAGYEQYF. CDR3 sequence (DNA): TGTGCCAGCAGTGAATATGGAGGGGCGGGGTACGAGCAGTACTTC.

The rearrangement joins TRBV5-1 to TRBJ2-3, with TRBD2 matching 7 bases. V gave up 3 bases and J gave up 4 bases; unmatched junction bases: 5. The CDR3 sequence is 14 residues long. CDR1 and CDR2 from the germline V gene are SGHRS and YFSETQ. The CDR3 region is CASSSSGGADTQYF. CDR3 coding DNA: TGCGCCAGCAGCTCTTCTGGGGGGGCAGATACGCAGTATTTT.

In this sample, this clone turned up once. The chain employs TRBV7-2 and TRBJ2-7; D is perhaps TRBD2 (6 bases). V lost 2 bases, J lost 3 bases, and 17 bases lay in between. The CDR3 runs to 16 residues. The germline V gene has CDR1 SGHTA and CDR2 FQGNSA. This CDR3 is CASSLRRGGGDYEQYF. CDR3 coding DNA: TGTGCCAGCAGCTTAAGGAGGGGTGGGGGTGACTACGAGCAGTACTTC.